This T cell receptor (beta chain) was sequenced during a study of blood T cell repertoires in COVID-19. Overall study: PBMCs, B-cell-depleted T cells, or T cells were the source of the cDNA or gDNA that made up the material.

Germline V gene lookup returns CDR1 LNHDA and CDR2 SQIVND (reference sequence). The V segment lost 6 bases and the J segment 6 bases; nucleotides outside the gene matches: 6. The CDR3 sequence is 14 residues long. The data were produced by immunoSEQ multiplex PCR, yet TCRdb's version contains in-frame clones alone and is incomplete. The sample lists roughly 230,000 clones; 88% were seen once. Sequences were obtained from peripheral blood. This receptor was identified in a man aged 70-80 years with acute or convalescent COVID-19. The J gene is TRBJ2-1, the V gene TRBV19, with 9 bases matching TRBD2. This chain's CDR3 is CASSQLAGANEQFF. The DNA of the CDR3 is TGTGCCAGTAGCCAGTTAGCGGGAGCCAATGAGCAGTTCTTC.